This T cell receptor beta chain was retrieved from a study of blood T cell repertoires in COVID-19. Study-level background: Some COVID-19 samples were acute and others convalescent; all came from the United States, Italy and Spain.

The CDR3 covers 15 residues. The germline V gene has CDR1 SGHDT and CDR2 YYEEEE. Trimming cost V 1 base and J 0 bases, with 11 bases left between them. Repertoires were generated with immunoSEQ multiplex PCR, while TCRdb's copy carries only in-frame clones and drops some. The data hold about 260,000 clones, with about 87% observed a single time. The TCR comes from a man aged 60 to 75 who had recovered from COVID-19. Sequencing input: peripheral blood. V is TRBV5-6 and J is TRBJ2-7, with a possible D match to TRBD1 (6 bases). The CDR3 coding sequence is TGTGCCAGCAGCTTGACAGGGCCCGGCTCCTACGAGCAGTACTTC. Its translation: CASSLTGPGSYEQYF.